Presented here are 2 T cell receptor beta chains from one specimen sequenced in a study of blood T cell repertoires in COVID-19. Measured with immunoSEQ multiplex PCR; TCRdb has only the in-frame clones, and not every one. The sample holds tens of thousands of clones; 65% to 85% are singletons and the top ten take 15% to 20%. The sample was peripheral blood. The origin of the receptors is a woman aged 60-75 years with acute or convalescent COVID-19.

This chain links TRBV10-3 with TRBJ1-3; D unclear. The CDR3 covers 16 residues. V gave up 4 bases and J gave up 0 bases, with 13 bases separating them. Germline CDR1 is ENHRY and CDR2 is SYGVKD. Here the CDR3 DNA reads TGTGCCATCAGTGGCCCTGGAGTGGGCTCTGGAAACACCATATATTTT. Translation: CAISGPGVGSGNTIYF.

The V and J genes are TRBV25-1 and TRBJ2-5; no reliable D call. V lost 8 bases, J lost 3 bases, and 16 bases lay in between. Germline V gene lookup returns CDR1 MGHDK and CDR2 SYGVNS. This CDR3 contains 14 residues. Here the CDR3 DNA reads TGTGCCAGCTCGTTCGATCTCTCAGAAGAGACCCAGTACTTC. This codes for CASSFDLSEETQYF.